These 28 T cell receptor beta chains originate from one sample sequenced in a study of blood T cell repertoires in COVID-19. Repertoires were generated with immunoSEQ multiplex PCR, while TCRdb's copy carries only in-frame clones and drops some. The sample gives tens of thousands of clones, less than 85% of which show up once; about 19% is in the top ten. The sample comprised peripheral blood. The receptors come from a woman of 80 years or more with acute or convalescent COVID-19.

This chain links TRBV19 with TRBJ1-3; 12 nucleotides match TRBD1. J was trimmed by 1 base and V by 5 bases; bases with no gene match: 3. There are 16 residues in the CDR3. CDR1 and CDR2 from the germline V gene are LNHDA and SQIVND (reference sequence). CDR3 sequence (DNA): TGTGCCAGTAGTCTGGGACAGGGGGCTTCTGGAAACACCATATATTTT. This translates into CASSLGQGASGNTIYF. The full variable domain, rest sourced from reference TRBV19 and TRBJ1-3, is DGGITQSPKYLFRKEGQNVTLSCEQNLNHDAMYWYRQDPGQGLRLIYYSQIVNDFQKGDIAEGYSVSREKKESFPLTVTSAQKNPTAFYLCASSLGQGASGNTIYFGEGSWLTVV.

This chain uses TRBV29-1 with TRBJ1-1; a possible D gene is TRBD1 (5 bases). CDR3 length equals 14 residues. Trimming removed 5 bases from V and 1 base from J, with 14 bases in between. CDR1 SQVTM and CDR2 ANQGSEA come from the germline V gene. The CDR3 protein is CSVQPGTGNTEAFF. As DNA, the CDR3 is TGCAGCGTTCAGCCAGGAACAGGGAACACTGAAGCTTTCTTT.

The chain joins TRBV4-1 to TRBJ1-1; 11 positions agree with TRBD1. Germline CDR1 reads MGHRA; CDR2 reads YSYEKL. Trimming took 1 base from V and 3 from J; bases not matched to a gene: 4. CDR3 length: 16 amino acids. In DNA form, the CDR3 reads TGCGCCAGCAGCCAAGGGACAGGGGGCCGGGACACTGAAGCTTTCTTT. Its translation is CASSQGTGGRDTEAFF.

The gene calls are TRBV11-2 and TRBJ2-1; 11 bases are shared with TRBD2. The germline CDR1 and CDR2 sequences are SGHAT and FQNNGV. With 5 bases clipped from V and 7 bases from J, the junction kept 10 bases outside the gene matches. The CDR3 has 16 residues. The CDR3 region is CASSLSRLAGGNEQFF. The CDR3 nucleotides are TGTGCCAGCAGCCTCAGTCGGCTAGCGGGGGGTAATGAGCAGTTCTTC.

This rearrangement joins TRBV7-6 to TRBJ2-1, with D possibly matching TRBD2 (6 bases). Germline assignment: CDR1 SGHVS and CDR2 FNYEAQ. The CDR3 spans 12 residues. V was trimmed by 5 bases and J by 10 bases, leaving 12 bases between them. CDR3 DNA: TGTGCCAGCAGCCCAGGAGGGGTAGAGCAGTTCTTC. Amino acid sequence: CASSPGGVEQFF.

The chain combines TRBV4-2 with TRBJ2-1, with D possibly being TRBD1 (6 bases). This CDR3 contains 18 residues. The V end lost 0 bases, the J end lost 5 bases, and 20 bases lay between the germline ends. Germline CDR1 LGHNA, CDR2 YNFKEQ. The DNA for the CDR3 is TGTGCCAGCAGCCAAGATAGGGGGTGGCTAGCAGGAAACAATGAGCAGTTCTTC. The encoded protein is CASSQDRGWLAGNNEQFF.

The V and J genes are TRBV6-2 or TRBV6-3 and TRBJ1-2; D possibly corresponds to TRBD1 (5 bases). This CDR3 has 13 residues. With 6 bases removed from V and 0 bases from J, the gap between germline ends came to 8 bases. Germline assignment: CDR1 MNHEY and CDR2 SVGEGT. The CDR3 is CASSRTPNYGYTF. The CDR3 nucleotides read TGTGCCAGCAGCAGGACACCTAACTATGGCTACACCTTC.

The rearrangement uses TRBV27 and TRBJ2-5; TRBD1 matches 7 bases. Unmatched junction bases numbered 5, after V lost 5 bases and J lost 2 bases. The CDR3 is 14 residues long. Germline loops: CDR1 MNHEY, CDR2 SMNVEV (reference sequence). The CDR3 sequence is CASSIPGQQETQYF. CDR3 coding DNA: TGTGCCAGCAGTATCCCGGGACAGCAAGAGACCCAGTACTTC.

The chain combines TRBV5-1 with TRBJ1-1; 7 bases map to TRBD1. CDR1 and CDR2 from the germline V gene are SGHRS and YFSETQ. Unmatched junction bases numbered 10, after V lost 0 bases and J lost 8 bases. This CDR3 is 15 amino acids long. Written as DNA, the CDR3 is TGCGCCAGCAGCTTGGACCCGACAGGGTTGGTGGAAGCTTTCTTT. Its translation: CASSLDPTGLVEAFF.

This clone was counted many times. The gene calls are TRBV18 and TRBJ2-3, with D possibly matching TRBD1 (6 bases). Germline CDR1 KGHSH, CDR2 LQKENI. CDR3 length: 13 residues. V lost 3 bases, J lost 6 bases, and 10 bases lay in between. CDR3 sequence reads: CASSPAGADTQYF. DNA of the CDR3: TGTGCCAGCTCACCCGCAGGGGCGGATACGCAGTATTTT.

The chain couples TRBV27 to TRBJ1-6; D is ambiguous. The CDR3 is 13 residues long. The germline gives CDR1 MNHEY, CDR2 SMNVEV (reference sequence). The germline V and J ends were trimmed by 4 bases and 5 bases, with 6 bases remaining between them. The CDR3 spells CASSSEHNSPLHF. The CDR3 nucleotides are TGTGCCAGCAGTTCGGAGCATAATTCACCCCTCCACTTT.

V and J are TRBV20-1 and TRBJ2-7; D is uncertain. The CDR3 is made up of 11 amino acids. V gave up 0 bases and J gave up 7 bases, with 7 bases separating them. CDR1 DFQATT and CDR2 SNEGSKA come from the germline V gene (reference sequence). CDR3: CSARETGEQYF. CDR3 nucleotides: TGCAGTGCTAGAGAGACTGGAGAGCAGTACTTC.

This clone was seen just once. The chain is built from TRBV5-1 and TRBJ2-3, with TRBD2 as a possible D gene (6 bases). This CDR3 spans 14 amino acids. Germline V gives CDR1 SGHRS, CDR2 YFSETQ. V lost 0 bases, J lost 6 bases, and 11 bases lay in between. This CDR3 reads CASSLDGSSDTQYF. DNA for the CDR3: TGCGCCAGCAGCTTGGACGGGAGTTCTGATACGCAGTATTTT. The full variable domain, completed using reference TRBV5-1 and TRBJ2-3, is KAGVTQTPRYLIKTRGQQVTLSCSPISGHRSVSWYQQTPGQGLQFLFEYFSETQRNKGNFPGRFSGRQFSNSRSEMNVSTLELGDSALYLCASSLDGSSDTQYFGPGTRLTVL.

The V call is TRBV27, the J call TRBJ2-3; D not resolved. This CDR3 is built from 16 residues. CDR1 is MNHEY, CDR2 SMNVEV, per germline (reference sequence). The V end lost 3 bases, the J end lost 1 base, and 14 bases lay between the germline ends. The DNA for the CDR3 is TGTGCCAGCAGTTTGGCTTGGATGGGCCGCACAGATACGCAGTATTTT. Protein: CASSLAWMGRTDTQYF.

This clone was counted between two and nine times. The chain recombines TRBV19 with TRBJ1-1, with D possibly matching TRBD1 (5 bases). V was cut by 3 bases and J by 1 base, with 15 bases left in between. The CDR3 runs 16 residues. Germline-derived CDR1 and CDR2 are LNHDA and SQIVND (reference sequence). CDR3 DNA sequence: TGTGCCAGTAGTATCCCCCATCGACAGACGAACACTGAAGCTTTCTTT. This gives the protein CASSIPHRQTNTEAFF.

The chain has TRBV9 and TRBJ1-6; D possibly corresponds to TRBD1 (5 bases). In germline, CDR1 is SGDLS, CDR2 YYNGEE. The V and J ends lost 0 bases and 9 bases respectively, with 13 bases between them. The CDR3 is 15 amino acids. The CDR3 loop reads CASSVVAGQGSPLHF. CDR3 DNA: TGTGCCAGCAGCGTAGTGGCAGGGCAGGGTTCACCCCTCCACTTT.

This clone appeared a single time. The rearrangement uses TRBV6-2 or TRBV6-3 and TRBJ2-5; D gene unclear. The CDR3 loop spans 12 amino acids. V dropped 2 bases and J dropped 4 bases, with 5 bases sitting between them. CDR1 is MNHEY, CDR2 SVGEGT, per germline. CDR3 nucleotide sequence: TGTGCCAGCAGTTACGCAGGAGAGACCCAGTACTTC. Its translation: CASSYAGETQYF.

The chain uses TRBV12-5 and TRBJ2-1; D is possibly TRBD1 (5 bases). CDR1 and CDR2 from the germline V gene are LGHNT and FRNRAP. The CDR3 runs to 16 residues. V lost 6 bases, J lost 6 bases, and 21 bases lay in between. Written as DNA, the CDR3 is TGTGCTAGTGGCCTGCCTGGGGCCCCAATCCGCAATGAGCAGTTCTTC. As protein: CASGLPGAPIRNEQFF. The complete variable domain, with remaining parts taken from reference TRBV12-5 and TRBJ2-1, reads DARVTQTPRHKVTEMGQEVTMRCQPILGHNTVFWYRQTMMQGLELLAYFRNRAPLDDSGMPKDRFSAEMPDATLATLKIQPSEPRDSAVYFCASGLPGAPIRNEQFFGPGTRLTVL.

The J gene is TRBJ2-3, the V gene TRBV7-3, with D possibly matching TRBD2 (5 bases). In germline, CDR1 is SGHTA, CDR2 FQGTGA. The ends were cut back, 5 bases at V and 1 base at J, with 10 bases in the middle. The CDR3 consists of 14 residues. The DNA of the CDR3 is TGTGCCAGCAGCCGGGGAGATGGCACAGATACGCAGTATTTT. This translates into CASSRGDGTDTQYF.

V and J are TRBV2 and TRBJ1-6; tentatively, D is TRBD1 (5 bases). The CDR3 consists of 16 residues. The V gene's germline CDR1 is SNHLY and CDR2 FYNNEI. Trimming left V 2 bases short and J 7 bases short, with 15 bases between. The CDR3 bases are TGTGCCAGCAGTGAATGGGGCAGGGAATACAATTCACCCCTCCACTTT. This sequence encodes CASSEWGREYNSPLHF. The full variable domain, rest sourced from reference TRBV2 and TRBJ1-6, is EPEVTQTPSHQVTQMGQEVILRCVPISNHLYFYWYRQILGQKVEFLVSFYNNEISEKSEIFDDQFSVERPDGSNFTLKIRSTKLEDSAMYFCASSEWGREYNSPLHFGNGTRLTVT.

This chain uses TRBV3-1 (or the pseudogene TRBV3-2) with TRBJ2-3, with D possibly matching TRBD2 (5 bases). V dropped 1 base and J dropped 4 bases, with 9 bases sitting between them. Germline CDR1 LGHDT, CDR2 YNNKEL (reference sequence). This CDR3 is 14 amino acids long. CDR3: CASSQGRASDTQYF. The CDR3 DNA is TGTGCCAGCAGCCAAGGGCGGGCCTCAGATACGCAGTATTTT.

The chain recombines TRBV21-1 with TRBJ2-5; TRBD1 is taken as the D call from the table, unchecked against the DNA. TRBV21-1 represents a pseudogene. The length of the CDR3 is 19 residues. CDR3 sequence: CASSKVSGGQGRFCETQYF. The DNA of the CDR3 is TGTGCCAGCAGCAAAGTCTCAGGGGGACAGGGGCGTTTTTGCGAGACCCAGTACTTC.

The rearrangement links TRBV29-1 to TRBJ1-2; D is uncertain. Germline CDR1 SQVTM, CDR2 ANQGSEA. This CDR3 contains 13 residues. V lost 7 bases and J 2 bases, leaving 14 bases between the germline ends. CDR3 DNA: TGCAGCGGTTGGGGAGGGATCAACTATGGCTACACCTTC. Translated: CSGWGGINYGYTF.

The chain uses TRBV5-1 and TRBJ2-5; D may be TRBD2 (6 bases). Trimming pared 3 bases from V and 2 bases from J, leaving 14 bases between. The CDR3 has 15 amino acids. The germline V gene has CDR1 SGHRS and CDR2 YFSETQ. The DNA for the CDR3 is TGCGCCAGCAGCTCGCGTACGGGGGTACAAGAGACCCAGTACTTC. It translates to CASSSRTGVQETQYF.

This clone turned up a few times. The V and J genes are TRBV30 and TRBJ1-4, with D perhaps matching TRBD1 (5 bases). Germline CDR1 reads GTSNPN; CDR2 reads SVGIG (reference sequence). The CDR3 spans 15 residues. Between the trimmed V and J ends, which lost 3 bases and 3 bases, there was a span of 14 bases. The CDR3 bases are TGTGCCTGGAGAGAGTTGGGAGGGGCTAATGAAAAACTGTTTTTT. Translation: CAWRELGGANEKLFF.

The chain joins TRBV18 to TRBJ2-5; 7 bases are a match to TRBD2. This CDR3 contains 14 residues. Per the germline V gene, CDR1 is KGHSH and CDR2 is LQKENI. J lost 3 bases, V lost 3 bases, and 4 bases had no gene match. The DNA of the CDR3 is TGTGCCAGCTCACCTAGGAGCGGGGAAGAGACCCAGTACTTC. Translating it yields CASSPRSGEETQYF.

This CDR3 reads CASSSTRAGDQPQHF. The CDR3 coding sequence is TGTGCCAGCAGCTCCACTAGGGCAGGGGATCAGCCCCAGCATTTT. The chain recombines TRBV7-9 with TRBJ1-5; D perhaps matches TRBD1 (6 bases). Germline V gene data show CDR1 as SEHNR and CDR2 as FQNEAQ (reference sequence). The germline V and J ends were trimmed by 4 bases and 5 bases, with 15 bases remaining between them. This CDR3 is 15 amino acids long.

The V and J genes are TRBV20-1 and TRBJ2-7, with D unresolved. V was shortened by 3 bases and J by 7 bases, with 10 bases between the two germline ends. Germline loops: CDR1 DFQATT, CDR2 SNEGSKA (reference sequence). The CDR3 loop spans 11 amino acids. The CDR3 nucleotides read TGCAGTGCTAGGTTAACCGGGGAGCAGTACTTC. It specifies CSARLTGEQYF.